This TCR beta chain was captured in a study of spatial heterogeneity in lung cancer. The time point was: sample taken at primary tumor resection. This clonotype was detected only a few times. A library made for alpha chains picked up this beta chain off target, so its size means little. The CDR3 is 14 amino acids. Germline V gene sequence: CDR1 MNHEY, CDR2 SVGAGI. The V and J ends lost 0 bases and 6 bases respectively, with 8 bases between them. TCRdb analysed the 5' RACE reads with MiXCR anew, one entry per CDR3 protein. The sample has over a hundred distinct CDR3 sequences, approximately 38% seen once.

V and J are TRBV6-5 and TRBJ1-4; D is perhaps TRBD1 (6 bases). The TCR originated in a female donor with early-stage non-small cell lung cancer. The sample in question was normal lung tissue next to the tumor, obtained at surgery. CDR3 region: CASSYSGGDEKLFF. In DNA form, the CDR3 reads TGTGCCAGCAGTTACTCAGGGGGGGATGAAAAACTGTTTTTT.